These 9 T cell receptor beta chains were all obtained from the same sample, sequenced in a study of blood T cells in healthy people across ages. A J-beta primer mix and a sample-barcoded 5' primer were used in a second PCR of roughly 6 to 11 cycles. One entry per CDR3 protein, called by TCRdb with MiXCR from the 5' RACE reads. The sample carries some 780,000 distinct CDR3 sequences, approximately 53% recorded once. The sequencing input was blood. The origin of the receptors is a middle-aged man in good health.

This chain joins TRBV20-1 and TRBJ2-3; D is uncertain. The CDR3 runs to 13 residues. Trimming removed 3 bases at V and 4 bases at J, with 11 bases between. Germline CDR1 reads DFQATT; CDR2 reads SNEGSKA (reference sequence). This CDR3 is CSASTHLADTQYF. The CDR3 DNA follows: TGCAGTGCTAGTACCCATCTCGCAGATACGCAGTATTTT.

The CDR3 DNA follows: TGTGCCAGCAGCTTTAACGAGCGCTCCTACAATGAGCAGTTCTTC. Protein: CASSFNERSYNEQFF. The V call is TRBV7-2, the J call TRBJ2-1, with D hard to call. Germline loops: CDR1 SGHTA, CDR2 FQGNSA. The CDR3 loop spans 15 amino acids. V dropped 3 bases and J dropped 0 bases, with 9 bases sitting between them.

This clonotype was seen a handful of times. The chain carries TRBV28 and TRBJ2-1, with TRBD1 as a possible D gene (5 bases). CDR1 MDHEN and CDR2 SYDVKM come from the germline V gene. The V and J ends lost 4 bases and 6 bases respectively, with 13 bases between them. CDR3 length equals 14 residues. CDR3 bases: TGTGCCAGCAGTTCATGGGGCCAGGTCAATGAGCAGTTCTTC. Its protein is CASSSWGQVNEQFF.

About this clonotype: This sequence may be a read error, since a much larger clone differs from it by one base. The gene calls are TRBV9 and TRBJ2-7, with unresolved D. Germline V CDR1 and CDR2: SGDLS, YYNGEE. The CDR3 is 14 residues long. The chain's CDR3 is CASSVGISSDEQYF. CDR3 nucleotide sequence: TGTGCCAGCAGCGTAGGAATTAGCTCCGACGAGCAGTACTTC.

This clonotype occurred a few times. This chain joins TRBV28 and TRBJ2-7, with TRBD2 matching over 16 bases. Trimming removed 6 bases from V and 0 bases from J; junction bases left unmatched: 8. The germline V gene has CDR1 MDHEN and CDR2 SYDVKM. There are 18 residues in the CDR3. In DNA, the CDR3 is TGTGCCAGCAGCCACGGGACTAGCGGGAGGGTCCTCTCCTACGAGCAGTACTTC. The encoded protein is CASSHGTSGRVLSYEQYF. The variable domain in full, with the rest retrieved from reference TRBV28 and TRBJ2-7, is DVKVTQSSRYLVKRTGEKVFLECVQDMDHENMFWYRQDPGLGLRLIYFSYDVKMKEKGDIPEGYSVSREKKERFSLILESASTNQTSMYLCASSHGTSGRVLSYEQYFGPGTRLTVT.

The CDR3 region has the DNA TGCAGTGCTAGAGCTCTACACTCCTACAATGAGCAGTTCTTC. This gives the protein CSARALHSYNEQFF. The chain links TRBV20-1 to TRBJ2-1; D not resolved. The germline CDR1 and CDR2 sequences are DFQATT and SNEGSKA (reference sequence). The V end lost 1 base, the J end lost 0 bases, and 7 bases lay between the germline ends. This CDR3 has 14 amino acids.

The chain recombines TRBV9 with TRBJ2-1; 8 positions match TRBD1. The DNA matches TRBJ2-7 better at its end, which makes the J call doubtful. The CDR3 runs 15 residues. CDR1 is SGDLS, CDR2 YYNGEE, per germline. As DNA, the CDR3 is TGTGCCAGCAGCGTAGCTGTGGGACAGGTATACGAGCAGTACTTC. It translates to CASSVAVGQVYEQYF.

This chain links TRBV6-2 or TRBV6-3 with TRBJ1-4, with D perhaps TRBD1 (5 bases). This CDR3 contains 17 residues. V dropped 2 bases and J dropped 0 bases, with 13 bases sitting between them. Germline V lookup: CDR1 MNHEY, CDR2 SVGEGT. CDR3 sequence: CASSYGAGPTTNEKLFF. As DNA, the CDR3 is TGTGCCAGCAGTTACGGGGCAGGACCCACAACTAATGAAAAACTGTTTTTT.

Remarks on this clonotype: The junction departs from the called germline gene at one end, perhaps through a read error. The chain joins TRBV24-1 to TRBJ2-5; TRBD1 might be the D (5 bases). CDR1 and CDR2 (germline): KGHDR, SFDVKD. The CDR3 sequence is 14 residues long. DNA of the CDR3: TGTGCCGCCAGTCCCGATAGGGGACAAGAGACCCAGTACTTC. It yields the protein CAASPDRGQETQYF.